The 18 T cell receptor beta chains in this list originate from one sample, sequenced in a study of Graves' ophthalmopathy and Graves' hyperthyroidism. Investigators amplified TCR beta CDR3 regions from RNA transcripts. An opening RT-PCR round employed HTBI primers and preceded a second-round multiplex PCR. Via MiXCR, TCRdb re-called the multiplex PCR reads, giving one row per CDR3 protein. The sample lists a few hundred thousand distinct CDR3 sequences, just over 15% seen once, with approximately 7% in the top ten. The sequenced sample was peripheral blood. These receptors were taken from a woman in her late teens or twenties with stable Graves' hyperthyroidism.

This clonotype was seen many times. This chain uses TRBV7-3 with TRBJ1-1; 9 positions match TRBD1. The CDR3 is 16 amino acids. Germline V CDR1 and CDR2: SGHTA, FQGTGA. V shed 2 bases, J shed 5 bases, and the junction held 9 bases outside the gene matches. The CDR3 DNA reads TGTGCCAGCAGCTTATCTCGGAGACAGGGGGGGACTGAAGCTTTCTTT. It is translated as CASSLSRRQGGTEAFF.

This clonotype was detected ten times or more. The chain recombines TRBV20-1 with TRBJ2-7; no definite D call. Trimming took off 2 bases at V and 3 bases at J, with 8 bases between the two ends. Germline-derived CDR1 and CDR2 are DFQATT and SNEGSKA (reference sequence). The CDR3 contains 12 residues. Here the CDR3 DNA reads TGCAGTGCTAGACACCAGGACTACGAGCAGTACTTC. Translated: CSARHQDYEQYF.

This clonotype was recorded at least ten times. The rearrangement links TRBV10-3 to TRBJ2-7, with TRBD1 identical over 7 bases. The germline V gene has CDR1 ENHRY and CDR2 SYGVKD. The CDR3 is 13 residues long. V lost 9 bases to trimming and J lost 5 bases; unmatched junction nucleotides: 10. CDR3 loop: CAIKPGQNDEQYF. The CDR3 bases are TGTGCCATTAAGCCGGGACAGAACGACGAGCAGTACTTC.

Turning to this clonotype: A much larger clone lies one base from this, so it may be a read error. The chain joins TRBV4-1 to TRBJ1-5; no firm D call. The germline V gene has CDR1 MGHRA and CDR2 YSYEKL. There are 14 residues in the CDR3. V was cut by 4 bases and J by 2 bases, with 9 bases left in between. The CDR3 is CASSRPDRNQPQHF. CDR3 nucleotide sequence: TGCGCCAGCAGCCGACCGGATCGCAATCAGCCCCAGCATTTT.

The chain joins TRBV12-3 or TRBV12-4 to TRBJ2-7, with unresolved D. V was clipped by 6 bases and J by 3 bases, with 9 bases between them. The length of the CDR3 is 12 residues. In nucleotides, the CDR3 is TGTGCCAGCAGAGGAAGCAACTACGAGCAGTACTTC. Its protein is CASRGSNYEQYF.

In this sample, this clonotype turned up a few times. The gene calls are TRBV5-1 and TRBJ2-7; 13 bases agree with TRBD2. The CDR3 has 16 residues. The V gene's germline CDR1 is SGHRS and CDR2 YFSETQ. Losses at the gene ends were 5 bases for V and 1 base for J; bases not matched to a gene: 6. The CDR3 loop reads CASRSGGLAGSYEQYF. DNA of the CDR3: TGCGCCAGCAGATCCGGGGGACTAGCGGGGTCCTACGAGCAGTACTTC.

This clonotype was observed a few times. This chain joins TRBV7-3 and TRBJ2-5; unclear D gene. V lost 4 bases and J 5 bases, leaving 11 bases between the germline ends. Germline CDR1 SGHTA, CDR2 FQGTGA. This CDR3 is 13 amino acids long. CDR3 nucleotide sequence: TGTGCCAGCAGCTGGGCTCCGAGGGAGACCCAGTACTTC. Protein sequence: CASSWAPRETQYF.

This clonotype was seen at least ten times. The chain is built from TRBV7-2 and TRBJ1-2; tentatively, D is TRBD1 (5 bases). Germline V gene lookup returns CDR1 SGHTA and CDR2 FQGNSA. Deletions cut 5 bases from V and 8 bases from J, with 12 bases between. The CDR3 is 12 amino acids. CDR3 in amino acids: CASSAGWNGYTF. The CDR3 DNA sequence: TGTGCCAGCAGCGCAGGGTGGAACGGCTACACCTTC. Full variable domain (rest looked up from reference TRBV7-2 and TRBJ1-2): GAGVSQSPSNKVTEKGKDVELRCDPISGHTALYWYRQSLGQGLEFLIYFQGNSAPDKSGLPSDRFSAERTGGSVSTLTIQRTQQEDSAVYLCASSAGWNGYTFGSGTRLTVV.

This clonotype was seen more than once but under ten times. The chain recombines TRBV7-2 with TRBJ2-5; D is undetermined. The CDR3 totals 16 residues. The V gene's germline CDR1 is SGHTA and CDR2 FQGNSA. The ends were cut back, 3 bases at V and 0 bases at J, with 14 bases in the middle. The DNA for the CDR3 is TGTGCCAGCAGCTTGGTTTCTTCCTCGTACCAAGAGACCCAGTACTTC. Its translation: CASSLVSSSYQETQYF.

This clonotype was counted at least ten times. CDR3 DNA sequence: TGCGCCAGCAGTGGGGAGACAGGGTGCAATCAGCCCCAGCATTTT. Translating gives CASSGETGCNQPQHF. The chain is built from TRBV10-1 and TRBJ1-5, with TRBD1 matching over 7 bases. This CDR3 comprises 15 residues. Per the germline V gene, CDR1 is WNHNN and CDR2 is SYGVQD (reference sequence). With V trimmed by 4 bases and J by 2 bases, 5 bases remained unmatched.

CDR3: CASRDPSLRMNTEAFF. CDR3 sequence (DNA): TGTGCCAGCAGAGACCCCTCCCTTCGGATGAACACTGAAGCTTTCTTT. The rearrangement joins TRBV6-1 to TRBJ1-1; D not certain. Trimming pared 6 bases from V and 0 bases from J, leaving 17 bases between. CDR1 is MNHNS and CDR2 is SASEGT in the germline V gene. The CDR3 runs to 16 residues.

This clonotype has a handful of counts. The chain links TRBV6-1 to TRBJ1-2; 7 bases line up with TRBD1. V lost 1 base to trimming and J lost 1 base; unmatched junction nucleotides: 6. Germline V gene data show CDR1 as MNHNS and CDR2 as SASEGT. CDR3 length: 16 residues. The CDR3 DNA reads TGTGCCAGCAGTGAAGGGGCAGGGGGGAGTAACTATGGCTACACCTTC. Translating it yields CASSEGAGGSNYGYTF.

This clonotype was recorded many times. The chain uses TRBV2 and TRBJ1-5; 11 nucleotides match TRBD1. Trimming cost V 6 bases and J 5 bases; bases outside gene matches: 6. Germline V gene lookup returns CDR1 SNHLY and CDR2 FYNNEI. There are 15 residues in the CDR3. The CDR3 bases are TGTGCCAGCAGAGCGGACAGGGGGCTAGATCAGCCCCAGCATTTT. Amino acid sequence: CASRADRGLDQPQHF.

The V and J genes are TRBV4-2 and TRBJ2-5; maybe TRBD1 (5 bases). V gave up 0 bases and J gave up 7 bases, with 21 bases separating them. CDR3 length: 17 residues. The germline gives CDR1 LGHNA, CDR2 YNFKEQ. The CDR3 loop is CASSQDRVGPTQGTQYF. CDR3 nucleotides: TGTGCCAGCAGCCAAGATAGGGTTGGACCGACCCAGGGGACCCAGTACTTC.

This clonotype occurred a few times. V usage is TRBV19 and J usage is TRBJ1-1; D gene ambiguous. The CDR3 length is 15 residues. V was clipped by 3 bases and J by 0 bases, with 11 bases between them. The germline gives CDR1 LNHDA, CDR2 SQIVND (reference sequence). The CDR3 loop is CASSIWHHMNTEAFF. In nucleotides, the CDR3 is TGTGCCAGTAGTATTTGGCACCATATGAACACTGAAGCTTTCTTT.

This clonotype was observed many times. The V call is TRBV6-1, the J call TRBJ2-5, with a tentative D call TRBD2 (6 bases). V shed 0 bases and J shed 4 bases, with 12 bases lying between them. The CDR3 length is 15 residues. CDR1 and CDR2 from the germline V gene are MNHNS and SASEGT. In nucleotides, the CDR3 is TGTGCCAGCAGTGAAGCTAACCGGGGAGGAGAGACCCAGTACTTC. Encoded protein: CASSEANRGGETQYF.

About this clonotype itself: Given a much more abundant clone one base away, this may be a read error. Because it lacks the conserved phenylalanine or tryptophan at the end, this CDR3 is likely a read error. The chain employs TRBV27 and TRBJ2-2, with a possible D match to TRBD1 (6 bases). Per germline, CDR1 MNHEY and CDR2 SMNVEV (reference sequence). Between the trimmed V and J ends, which lost 2 bases and 1 base, there was a span of 8 bases. The CDR3 covers 15 residues. In nucleotides, the CDR3 is TGTGCCAGCAGTTTAAACAGGGAGAACACCGGGGAGCTGTTTTTG. Amino acid sequence: CASSLNRENTGELFL.

This clonotype has ten or more counts. The gene calls are TRBV12-3 or TRBV12-4 and TRBJ1-1, with D possibly being TRBD1 (6 bases). V lost 5 bases, J lost 1 base, and 14 bases lay in between. This CDR3 has 15 residues. The CDR3, as DNA: TGTGCCAGCAGTCTTAAATCGACAGGGAACACTGAAGCTTTCTTT. It encodes CASSLKSTGNTEAFF.